One and the same sample provided the 7 T cell receptor beta chains below, sequenced in a study of blood T cell repertoires in COVID-19. Only in-frame clones appear in the TCRdb table, and some are missing; sequencing was by immunoSEQ multiplex PCR. The sample yields 90,000 to 100,000 clones, under 90% seen once. The specimen was peripheral blood. The receptors derive from a man aged 60 to 69 with COVID-19, enrolled during active disease.

The sample holds one count of this clone. The V and J genes are TRBV18 and TRBJ2-3; TRBD1 agrees at 7 bases. Trimming removed 6 bases from V and 2 bases from J; junction bases left unmatched: 8. The germline CDR1 and CDR2 sequences are KGHSH and LQKENI. This CDR3 is built from 15 residues. CDR3 bases: TGTGCCAGCTCGTCCAACACAGGGGCCACAGATACGCAGTATTTT. Amino acid sequence: CASSSNTGATDTQYF.

The chain joins TRBV5-6 to TRBJ1-2; 8 bases line up with TRBD1. The V gene end was trimmed by 0 bases and the J gene end by 7 bases; junction bases not matched to a gene: 5. Germline lookup yields CDR1 SGHDT and CDR2 YYEEEE. This CDR3 is built from 14 residues. This CDR3 reads CASSLARGRSGYTF. DNA of the CDR3: TGTGCCAGCAGCTTGGCCAGGGGGCGGAGTGGCTACACCTTC.

This clone was picked up one time. The gene calls are TRBV6-6 and TRBJ1-6, with 9 positions matching TRBD1. The trim removed 6 bases at V and 10 bases at J, leaving 10 bases unmatched. Germline V lookup: CDR1 MNHNY, CDR2 SVGAGI (reference sequence). The CDR3 extends over 15 amino acids. The CDR3 nucleotides read TGTGCCAGCAGGACCCTACAGGGGGCCCGATCACCCCTCCACTTT. Its translation is CASRTLQGARSPLHF.

The chain combines TRBV24-1 with TRBJ1-2, with TRBD1 matching over 7 bases. V lost 3 bases to trimming and J lost 8 bases; unmatched junction nucleotides: 8. The V gene's germline CDR1 is KGHDR and CDR2 SFDVKD. CDR3 size: 14 residues. The CDR3 DNA reads TGTGCCACCAGTGATCCTGGACAGGCCAAGGGCTACACCTTC. Encoded protein: CATSDPGQAKGYTF.

This chain connects TRBV6-5 to TRBJ1-2, with TRBD1 as a possible D gene (6 bases). From germline, CDR1 is MNHEY and CDR2 SVGAGI. The CDR3 is 14 amino acids. V lost 8 bases, J lost 4 bases, and 17 bases lay in between. CDR3 coding DNA: TGTGCCAGCTCCCGGACAGAAACCGTCTATGGCTACACCTTC. This translates into CASSRTETVYGYTF.

V usage is TRBV13 and J usage is TRBJ2-7; 7 bases map to TRBD2. This CDR3 is built from 14 residues. Germline CDR1 is PRHDT and CDR2 is FYEKMQ (reference sequence). V shed 3 bases, J shed 0 bases, and the junction held 2 bases outside the gene matches. The CDR3 region is CASSFSGPSYEQYF. CDR3 sequence (DNA): TGTGCCAGCAGCTTTAGCGGGCCCTCCTACGAGCAGTACTTC.

The chain couples TRBV27 to TRBJ2-1; TRBD2 is a possible D gene (7 bases). CDR3 size: 21 residues. Trimming stripped 1 base from V and 3 bases from J, with 28 bases between. Germline loops: CDR1 MNHEY, CDR2 SMNVEV (reference sequence). The CDR3 spells CASSLFSDHWGGLQDYNEQFF. CDR3 DNA sequence: TGTGCCAGCAGTTTATTCTCCGATCACTGGGGGGGCCTACAGGACTACAATGAGCAGTTCTTC.